The rows below give T cell receptor beta chains drawn from one sample of a study of blood T cell repertoires in COVID-19. The table came from immunoSEQ multiplex PCR; TCRdb's copy has only in-frame clones and leaves some out. Found here are tens of thousands of clones, 60% to 85% of them singletons; the top ten hold around 21%. The specimen was peripheral blood. The receptors originated from a man between 70 and 80 years old with acute or convalescent COVID-19. The CDR3 runs from the conserved cysteine through the conserved F or W. D genes are given only for firm matches.

v_gene	d_gene	j_gene	CDR3aa
TRBV9	NA	TRBJ2-3	CASSGRRDTDTQYF
TRBV3-1/TRBV3-2	TRBD1	TRBJ2-7	CASSQDTGTGGYEQYF
TRBV13	NA	TRBJ2-4	CASSWSHAKNIQYF
TRBV13	TRBD2	TRBJ2-3	CASSFNRREARTDTQYF
TRBV7-3	NA	TRBJ2-2	CASRGQSGTGELFF
TRBV19	NA	TRBJ2-7	CASSPRETYEQYF
TRBV18	NA	TRBJ1-1	CASSPSTGRNTEAFF
TRBV25-1	TRBD1	TRBJ2-5	CASRLQGVETQYF
TRBV7-3	NA	TRBJ1-6	CASGSGVNSPLHF
TRBV27	TRBD2	TRBJ2-7	CASTKTSGSREQYF
TRBV9	TRBD2	TRBJ2-1	CASSEGGLATYNEQFF
TRBV7-3	TRBD1	TRBJ2-2	CASSLSRDSNTGELFF
TRBV25-1	TRBD1	TRBJ2-5	CASSEKDRETQYF
TRBV6-2/TRBV6-3	TRBD2	TRBJ2-6	CASSSPRGGLAGANVLTF
TRBV6-6	NA	TRBJ2-7	CASGRGQNTYEQYF
TRBV24-1	TRBD2	TRBJ2-1	CATSDLTSGGYNEQFF